This T cell receptor (beta chain) was sequenced during a study of CD8+CD57+ T cells in acquired aplastic anemia. Across the study: When averaged, DNA from sorted CD4+ and CD8+ cells came to around 3 ug.

Before being chosen for sequencing, patients had shown CD8+CD57+ cell expansion by flow cytometry. There were no patients without severe acquired aplastic anemia. Patient blood was sampled before any therapy had been received. CDR3 length: 13 amino acids. Germline V CDR1 and CDR2: SEHNR, FQNEAQ (reference sequence). The ends lost 5 bases at V and 5 bases at J; junction bases unmatched: 5. Genomic DNA, the template, was used for profiling of the TCR beta VDJ and CDR3. One entry per CDR3 protein results from TCRdb running MiXCR on the reads. Altogether about 150,000 distinct CDR3 sequences are present, roughly 45% being singletons, with the ten largest covering about 2.9%.

The sequenced sample was sorted CD4+, CD8+, or CD8+CD57+ T cells (not recorded which) from PBMCs. The clonotype comes from a human donor with aplastic anemia. The rearrangement joins TRBV7-9 to TRBJ2-5, with TRBD1 matching over 7 bases. CDR3 sequence (DNA): TGTGCCAGCAGCGGGACAGAAGGCGAGACCCAGTACTTC. This translates into CASSGTEGETQYF.